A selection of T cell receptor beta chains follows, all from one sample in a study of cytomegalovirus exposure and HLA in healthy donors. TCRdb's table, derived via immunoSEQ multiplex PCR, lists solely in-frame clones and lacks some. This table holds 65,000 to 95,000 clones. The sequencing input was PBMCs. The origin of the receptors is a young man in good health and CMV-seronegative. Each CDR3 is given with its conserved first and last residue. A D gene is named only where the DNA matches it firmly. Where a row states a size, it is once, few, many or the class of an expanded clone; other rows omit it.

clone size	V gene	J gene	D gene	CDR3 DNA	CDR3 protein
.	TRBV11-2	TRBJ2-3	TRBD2	TGTGCCAGCAGCTTCGGTCTAGCGGGAGGGGGGAGGACAGATACGCAGTATTTT	CASSFGLAGGGRTDTQYF
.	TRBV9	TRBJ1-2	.	TGTGCCAGCAGCGGAAGAGAGCGGGGTGGGCCTAGGGGGGGCTACACCTTC	CASSGRERGGPRGGYTF
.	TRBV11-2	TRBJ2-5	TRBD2	TGTGCCAGCAGCTTGGGGCTAGCGGCATACTTC	CASSLGLAAYF
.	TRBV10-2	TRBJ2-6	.	TGCGCCAGCAGTGACACAGGGTCTGGGGCCAACGTCCTGACTTTC	CASSDTGSGANVLTF
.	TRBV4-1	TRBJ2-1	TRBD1	TGCGCCAGCAGCCTACTCGGGACAGGGTACAATGAGCAGTTCTTC	CASSLLGTGYNEQFF
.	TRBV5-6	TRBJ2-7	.	TGTGCCAGCAGCACTTCCTACGAGCAGTACTTC	CASSTSYEQYF
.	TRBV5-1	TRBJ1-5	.	TGCGCCAGGTTTGACAGTTATCAGCCCCAGCATTTT	CARFDSYQPQHF
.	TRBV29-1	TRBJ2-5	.	TGCAGCGTTGTGATCCGGTACGGGGAGACCCAGTACTTC	CSVVIRYGETQYF
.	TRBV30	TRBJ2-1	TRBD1	TGTGCCTGGAGTGTAGGGCAGGGGGTTTACAATGAGCAGTTCTTC	CAWSVGQGVYNEQFF
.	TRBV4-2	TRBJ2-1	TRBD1	TGTGCCAGCAGCCGCGCCGTCGGGACAGTATACAATGAGCAGTTCTTC	CASSRAVGTVYNEQFF
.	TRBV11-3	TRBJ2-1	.	TGTGCCAGCACCGACTGGCTCTACAATGAGCAGTTCTTC	CASTDWLYNEQFF
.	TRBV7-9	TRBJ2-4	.	TGTGCCAGCAGCCCCCCGGGACTAGCCAAAAACATTCAGTACTTC	CASSPPGLAKNIQYF
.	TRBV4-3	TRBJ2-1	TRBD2	TGCGCCAGCAGCCAATTTAGCGGGAGTCCGAATGAGCAGTTCTTC	CASSQFSGSPNEQFF
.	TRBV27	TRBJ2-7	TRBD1	TGTGCCAGCATGAGGACGGGACAGTTTCGCGAGCAGTACTTC	CASMRTGQFREQYF
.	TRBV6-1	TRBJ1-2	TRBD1	TGTGCCAGCAGTGATACTTCGGGACAGGGCGGGGATGGCTACACCTTC	CASSDTSGQGGDGYTF
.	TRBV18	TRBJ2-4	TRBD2	TGTGCCAGCTCACCGCTAGCGGGAGGGAGCGGCAAAAACATTCAGTACTTC	CASSPLAGGSGKNIQYF
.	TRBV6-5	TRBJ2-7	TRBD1	TGTGCCAGCAGTTGGGACAGGGGAACCTACGAGCAGTACTTC	CASSWDRGTYEQYF
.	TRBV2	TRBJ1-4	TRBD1	TGTGCCAGCAGCCGGGACAGACCTAATGAAAAACTGTTTTTT	CASSRDRPNEKLFF
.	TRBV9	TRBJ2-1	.	TGTGCCAGCAGCGTAGGAGTAGGGGATGAGCAGTTCTTC	CASSVGVGDEQFF
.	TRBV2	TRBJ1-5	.	TGTGCCAGCAGGGGACTGCAGGGATACCAGCCCCAGCATTTT	CASRGLQGYQPQHF
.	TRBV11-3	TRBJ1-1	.	TGTGCCAGCAGGGGAAGGACGGACTCTATGAACACTGAAGCTTTCTTT	CASRGRTDSMNTEAFF
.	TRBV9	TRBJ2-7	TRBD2	TGTGCCAGCAGCGTAGAGCCTAGCGGGTGGAGCTCCTACGAGCAGTACTTC	CASSVEPSGWSSYEQYF
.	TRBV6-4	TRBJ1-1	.	TGTGCCAGCAGTCAAGACAGGCTGAACACTGAAGCTTTCTTT	CASSQDRLNTEAFF
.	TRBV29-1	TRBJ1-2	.	TGCAGCGTCCGACAGGAGTCTAACTATGGCTACACCTTC	CSVRQESNYGYTF
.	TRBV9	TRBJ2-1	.	TGTGCCAGCAGCGTAGTAGCCAACTACAATGAGCAGTTCTTC	CASSVVANYNEQFF
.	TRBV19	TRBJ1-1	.	TGTGCCAGTAGTATCGCGGGGGGGAACACTGAAGCTTTCTTT	CASSIAGGNTEAFF
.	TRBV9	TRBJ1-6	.	TGTGCCAGCAGCCTCCGCGGCCCCCATAATTCACCCCTCCACTTT	CASSLRGPHNSPLHF
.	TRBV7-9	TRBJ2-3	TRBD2	TGTGCGGGATTAGGGACTAGCGGGAGGGCCCCGCCAGATACGCAGTATTTT	CAGLGTSGRAPPDTQYF
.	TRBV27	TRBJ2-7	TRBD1	TGTGCCAGCAGTTCCGACGGACAGGACTGGGGCTACGAGCAGTACTTC	CASSSDGQDWGYEQYF
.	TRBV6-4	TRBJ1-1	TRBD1	TGTGCCAGCAGTGAACAGACAGGGACTGAAGCTTTCTTT	CASSEQTGTEAFF
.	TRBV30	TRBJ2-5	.	TGTGCCTGGAGTGTACCTATCGGGGAGTTCCAAGAGACCCAGTACTTC	CAWSVPIGEFQETQYF
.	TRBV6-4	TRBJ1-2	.	TGTGCCAGCAGTGAAGGACAGTCCTATGGCTACACCTTC	CASSEGQSYGYTF
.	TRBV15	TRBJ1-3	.	TGTGCCACCAGCCACGACAAATACTCTGGAAACACCATATATTTT	CATSHDKYSGNTIYF
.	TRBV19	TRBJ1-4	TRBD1	TGTGCCAGTAGTTTAGGACAGGGTAGGAATGAAAAACTGTTTTTT	CASSLGQGRNEKLFF
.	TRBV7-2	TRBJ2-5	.	TGTGCCAGCAGCCCCGGGTTCGCGAAAGAGACCCAGTACTTC	CASSPGFAKETQYF
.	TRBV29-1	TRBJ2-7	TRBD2	TGCAGCGTCCGAGCGGGAGGAGGGTACGAGCAGTACTTC	CSVRAGGGYEQYF
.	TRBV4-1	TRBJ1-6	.	TGCGCCAGCAGCCAAGGGCCGGACAGCTCCAATTCACCCCTCCACTTT	CASSQGPDSSNSPLHF
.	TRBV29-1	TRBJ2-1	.	TGCAGCGTTGATAGAGGGTGGCCTTACAATGAGCAGTTCTTC	CSVDRGWPYNEQFF
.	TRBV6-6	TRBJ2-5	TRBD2	TGTGCCAGCAGACCCGGGACTAGCGGGGGGCGGGAGACCCAGTACTTC	CASRPGTSGGRETQYF
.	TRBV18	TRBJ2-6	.	TGTGCCAGCTCACCACTCGCGGGGAAAGGGAGCTCTGGGGCCAACGTCCTGACTTTC	CASSPLAGKGSSGANVLTF
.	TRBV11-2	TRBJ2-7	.	TGTGCCAGCAGCCGCCTCCCCGGGACTGCCTACGAGCAGTACTTC	CASSRLPGTAYEQYF
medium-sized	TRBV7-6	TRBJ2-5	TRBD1	TGTGCCAGCAGCTCCTCGCCGGGACAGGGAGAAGGGACCCAGTACTTC	CASSSSPGQGEGTQYF
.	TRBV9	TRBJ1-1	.	TGTGCCAGCAGCGTAGGCGCTTCGGCGGGGGACACTGAAGCTTTCTTT	CASSVGASAGDTEAFF
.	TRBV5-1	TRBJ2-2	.	TGCGCCAGCAGCTTGACAGGGAGAACCACCGGGGAGCTGTTTTTT	CASSLTGRTTGELFF
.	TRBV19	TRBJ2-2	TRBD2	TGTGCCAGTAGTATGGTAGCGGGAGTGGGTGAAGCCGGGGAGCTGTTTTTT	CASSMVAGVGEAGELFF
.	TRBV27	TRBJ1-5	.	TGTGCCAGCAGTGGCAGGGTCGTGGATAGCAATCAGCCCCAGCATTTT	CASSGRVVDSNQPQHF
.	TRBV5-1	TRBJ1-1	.	TGCGCCCCTAAGTTGAACACTGAAGCTTTCTTT	CAPKLNTEAFF
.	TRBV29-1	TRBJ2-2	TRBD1	TGCAGCGCTAAGACAGGGTTGGCCGGGGAGCTGTTTTTT	CSAKTGLAGELFF
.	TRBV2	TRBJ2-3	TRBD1	TGTGCCAGCAGTCAAGACAGGGGCACAGATACGCAGTATTTT	CASSQDRGTDTQYF